This T cell receptor (beta chain) stems from a study of identical twins. Each donor was a healthy Caucasian. Germline CDR1 is SEHNR and CDR2 is FQNEAQ (reference sequence). Trimming removed 2 bases from V and 2 bases from J; junction bases left unmatched: 11. The CDR3 has 17 residues. TCRdb itself ran the 5' RACE reads through MiXCR, one entry per CDR3 protein. The table has around 530,000 distinct CDR3 sequences, 13% to 15% seen once; the top ten hold roughly 0.43%. The same specimen was also included in a second study, on yellow fever vaccine responses in identical twins.

The V call is TRBV7-9, the J call TRBJ1-2; 7 nucleotides match TRBD1. The sample was CD4+ T cells sorted from blood. This clonotype originated in a woman aged 18-35 years in good health. The CDR3 sequence: CASSLRPLGDRNYGYTF. CDR3 bases: TGTGCCAGCAGCTTAAGACCCCTCGGGGACAGAAACTATGGCTACACCTTC.